The present TCR beta chain was sequenced within a study of technical replicates of blood from several donors. TCRdb's copy holds only in-frame clones and misses some; the assay was immunoSEQ multiplex PCR. The sample shows about 82,000 clones, about nine tenths of them seen only once. CDR1 is ENHRY, CDR2 SYGVKD, per germline. Between the trimmed V and J ends, which lost 6 bases and 2 bases, there was a span of 9 bases. The CDR3 extends over 13 amino acids. Sequencing was carried out using T cells isolated from PBMCs. This receptor was taken from a human donor in good health. The chain links TRBV10-3 to TRBJ2-3; D is perhaps TRBD2 (6 bases). Written as DNA, the CDR3 is TGTGCCATCAGACGGCGGGACACAGATACGCAGTATTTT. Translation: CAIRRRDTDTQYF.